A selection of T cell receptor beta chains follows, all from one sample in a study of OX40 agonist ivuxolimab in advanced cancers. Using immunoSEQ multiplex PCR, the repertoire was profiled, and TCRdb retains in-frame clones only, with some absent. This sample yields tens of thousands of clones, of which over 80% are seen a single time; around 1.8% belongs to the top ten. The input for sequencing was CD4+ or CD8+ T cells sorted from blood, taken in a trial of the OX40 agonist ivuxolimab. All receptors derive from an adult with an advanced solid tumor such as melanoma, head and neck, liver or kidney cancer. Both conserved end residues are part of each CDR3. Each record gives: D gene, V gene, J gene, clone size, CDR3 protein, CDR3 DNA. A D gene is named only where the DNA matches it firmly. Clone size is stated in some rows and not others, as once, few, many or a class when expanded.

d_call: TRBD1
v_call: TRBV18
j_call: TRBJ2-7
clone_size: -
cdr3_aa: CASSPLGQGMTYEQYF
cdr3_nt: TGTGCCAGCTCACCGCTTGGACAGGGGATGACCTACGAGCAGTACTTC

d_call: -
v_call: TRBV6-6
j_call: TRBJ2-7
clone_size: -
cdr3_aa: CASSYSSGLGDYEQYF
cdr3_nt: TGTGCCAGCAGTTACTCGTCGGGACTTGGGGACTACGAGCAGTACTTC

d_call: TRBD1
v_call: TRBV11-2
j_call: TRBJ1-5
clone_size: once
cdr3_aa: CASSLSGTGNQPQHF
cdr3_nt: TGTGCCAGCAGCTTATCAGGGACAGGTAACCAGCCCCAGCATTTT

d_call: -
v_call: TRBV4-3
j_call: TRBJ1-5
clone_size: once
cdr3_aa: CASSQGGGGPQHF
cdr3_nt: TGCGCCAGCAGCCAAGGTGGGGGTGGGCCCCAGCATTTT

d_call: -
v_call: TRBV5-1
j_call: TRBJ2-2
clone_size: few
cdr3_aa: CASSLDITGELFF
cdr3_nt: TGCGCCAGCAGCTTGGACATCACCGGGGAGCTGTTTTTT

d_call: -
v_call: TRBV7-8
j_call: TRBJ2-3
clone_size: -
cdr3_aa: CASSGGPEMTQYF
cdr3_nt: TGTGCCAGCAGCGGGGGCCCTGAGATGACGCAGTATTTT

d_call: TRBD1
v_call: TRBV5-4
j_call: TRBJ2-7
clone_size: -
cdr3_aa: CASSLDRGNEQYF
cdr3_nt: TGTGCCAGCAGCTTAGACAGGGGCAACGAGCAGTACTTC

d_call: TRBD2
v_call: TRBV5-1
j_call: TRBJ2-1
clone_size: -
cdr3_aa: CASSFPLAGGGNEQFF
cdr3_nt: TGCGCCAGCAGCTTCCCGCTAGCGGGAGGGGGCAATGAGCAGTTCTTC

d_call: -
v_call: TRBV5-1
j_call: TRBJ2-2
clone_size: -
cdr3_aa: CASSLGLGGLNTGELFF
cdr3_nt: TGCGCCAGCAGCTTGGGTTTAGGGGGTCTGAACACCGGGGAGCTGTTTTTT

d_call: -
v_call: TRBV6-1
j_call: TRBJ2-7
clone_size: -
cdr3_aa: CASNPRTSYEQYF
cdr3_nt: TGTGCCAGCAACCCACGGACTTCCTACGAGCAGTACTTC

d_call: -
v_call: TRBV10-3
j_call: TRBJ2-7
clone_size: -
cdr3_aa: CAISELYEQYF
cdr3_nt: TGTGCCATCAGTGAACTCTACGAGCAGTACTTC

d_call: TRBD1
v_call: TRBV5-1
j_call: TRBJ2-3
clone_size: -
cdr3_aa: CASVELNRGATDTQYF
cdr3_nt: TGCGCCAGCGTGGAACTAAACAGGGGGGCCACAGATACGCAGTATTTT

d_call: TRBD2
v_call: TRBV5-1
j_call: TRBJ2-7
clone_size: once
cdr3_aa: CASSVETGTSGSTYF
cdr3_nt: TGCGCCAGCAGCGTGGAAACCGGGACTAGCGGGAGTACGTACTTC

d_call: -
v_call: TRBV4-1
j_call: TRBJ2-1
clone_size: -
cdr3_aa: CASSQVFLQGDEQFF
cdr3_nt: TGCGCCAGCAGCCAAGTGTTCCTCCAGGGCGATGAGCAGTTCTTC

d_call: -
v_call: TRBV10-3
j_call: TRBJ2-7
clone_size: -
cdr3_aa: CAISPPTGLGEQYF
cdr3_nt: TGTGCCATCAGCCCCCCCACAGGGTTGGGGGAGCAGTACTTC

d_call: -
v_call: TRBV29-1
j_call: TRBJ1-4
clone_size: -
cdr3_aa: CSVSVSGTNEKLFF
cdr3_nt: TGCAGCGTGTCGGTTTCAGGGACTAATGAAAAACTGTTTTTT

d_call: TRBD1
v_call: TRBV9
j_call: TRBJ2-7
clone_size: -
cdr3_aa: CASSRTGTGGLEQYF
cdr3_nt: TGTGCCAGCAGCCGCACCGGGACAGGGGGCCTCGAGCAGTACTTC

d_call: -
v_call: TRBV5-1
j_call: TRBJ1-1
clone_size: few
cdr3_aa: CASRETGLEAFF
cdr3_nt: TGCGCCAGCAGGGAAACAGGGCTTGAAGCTTTCTTT

d_call: -
v_call: TRBV18
j_call: TRBJ1-6
clone_size: -
cdr3_aa: CASSPGIYNSPLHF
cdr3_nt: TGTGCCAGCTCACCAGGGATTTATAATTCACCCCTCCACTTT

d_call: -
v_call: TRBV4-2
j_call: TRBJ1-2
clone_size: -
cdr3_aa: CASSQGRDYGYTF
cdr3_nt: TGTGCCAGCAGCCAGGGACGGGACTATGGCTACACCTTC

d_call: -
v_call: TRBV5-6
j_call: TRBJ1-2
clone_size: -
cdr3_aa: CASSLAQLFTYGYTF
cdr3_nt: TGTGCCAGCAGCTTGGCCCAACTTTTTACCTATGGCTACACCTTC

d_call: -
v_call: TRBV5-1
j_call: TRBJ2-2
clone_size: -
cdr3_aa: CASSLVLDTGELFF
cdr3_nt: TGCGCCAGCAGCTTGGTTCTGGACACCGGGGAGCTGTTTTTT

d_call: TRBD2
v_call: TRBV14
j_call: TRBJ2-7
clone_size: -
cdr3_aa: CASSRAGVVYEQYF
cdr3_nt: TGTGCCAGCAGCCGAGCGGGAGTGGTCTACGAGCAGTACTTC

d_call: TRBD2
v_call: TRBV5-1
j_call: TRBJ2-1
clone_size: -
cdr3_aa: CASSLVAGGGYNEQFF
cdr3_nt: TGCGCCAGCAGCTTGGTAGCGGGGGGAGGGTACAATGAGCAGTTCTTC

d_call: TRBD2
v_call: TRBV7-2
j_call: TRBJ2-3
clone_size: few
cdr3_aa: CASSLFGGGATDTQYF
cdr3_nt: TGTGCCAGCAGCTTGTTTGGCGGGGGGGCGACAGATACGCAGTATTTT

d_call: -
v_call: TRBV14
j_call: TRBJ2-7
clone_size: few
cdr3_aa: CASSQYLGTMGNEQYF
cdr3_nt: TGTGCCAGCAGCCAGTATTTGGGCACAATGGGAAACGAGCAGTACTTC

d_call: -
v_call: TRBV11-2
j_call: TRBJ1-5
clone_size: -
cdr3_aa: CASSLFSGRNQPQHF
cdr3_nt: TGTGCCAGCAGCTTATTCTCAGGGCGGAATCAGCCCCAGCATTTT

d_call: -
v_call: TRBV19
j_call: TRBJ1-2
clone_size: few
cdr3_aa: CASSPQDKNYGYTF
cdr3_nt: TGTGCCAGTAGTCCCCAGGACAAGAACTATGGCTACACCTTC

d_call: -
v_call: TRBV7-3
j_call: TRBJ1-1
clone_size: -
cdr3_aa: CASSLSGITNTEAFF
cdr3_nt: TGTGCCAGCAGCTTAAGTGGAATTACGAACACTGAAGCTTTCTTT

d_call: TRBD1
v_call: TRBV5-1
j_call: TRBJ2-7
clone_size: -
cdr3_aa: CAIPQSEDRFLWEQYF
cdr3_nt: TGCGCCATACCCCAAAGTGAGGACAGGTTTCTGTGGGAGCAGTACTTC

d_call: -
v_call: TRBV9
j_call: TRBJ1-1
clone_size: -
cdr3_aa: CASSVDLNTEAFF
cdr3_nt: TGTGCCAGCAGCGTAGACTTGAACACTGAAGCTTTCTTT

d_call: -
v_call: TRBV18
j_call: TRBJ1-1
clone_size: -
cdr3_aa: CATSKGEGEAFF
cdr3_nt: TGTGCCACTTCTAAAGGGGAAGGAGAAGCTTTCTTT

d_call: -
v_call: TRBV4-1
j_call: TRBJ1-2
clone_size: -
cdr3_aa: CASSQEYYGSYTF
cdr3_nt: TGCGCCAGCAGCCAAGAGTATTACGGGAGCTACACCTTC

d_call: -
v_call: TRBV6-6
j_call: TRBJ1-1
clone_size: -
cdr3_aa: CASSYSTLGGTEAFF
cdr3_nt: TGTGCCAGCAGTTACTCGACTCTCGGGGGCACTGAAGCTTTCTTT

d_call: -
v_call: TRBV6-6
j_call: TRBJ2-5
clone_size: -
cdr3_aa: CASSPPGRQETQYF
cdr3_nt: TGTGCCAGCAGTCCCCCGGGGCGTCAAGAGACCCAGTACTTC

d_call: -
v_call: TRBV7-2
j_call: TRBJ1-3
clone_size: -
cdr3_aa: CASSLAFSGNTIYF
cdr3_nt: TGTGCCAGCAGCTTAGCTTTCTCTGGAAACACCATATATTTT

d_call: TRBD1
v_call: TRBV7-2
j_call: TRBJ1-4
clone_size: once
cdr3_aa: CASSLLGQTNEKLFF
cdr3_nt: TGTGCCAGCAGCTTACTGGGACAGACTAATGAAAAACTGTTTTTT

d_call: -
v_call: TRBV14
j_call: TRBJ2-5
clone_size: medium-sized
cdr3_aa: CASSQAAGQETQYF
cdr3_nt: TGTGCCAGCAGCCAAGCGGCAGGGCAGGAGACCCAGTACTTC

d_call: -
v_call: TRBV14
j_call: TRBJ1-2
clone_size: -
cdr3_aa: CASSQVGGARGYTF
cdr3_nt: TGTGCCAGCAGCCAAGTAGGGGGGGCGAGAGGCTACACCTTC

d_call: TRBD1
v_call: TRBV7-6
j_call: TRBJ1-1
clone_size: -
cdr3_aa: CASSYPQGSTEAFF
cdr3_nt: TGTGCCAGCAGCTACCCACAGGGGAGCACTGAAGCTTTCTTT

d_call: TRBD1
v_call: TRBV7-9
j_call: TRBJ2-1
clone_size: -
cdr3_aa: CASSSGTGFFGESQQFF
cdr3_nt: TGTGCCAGCAGCTCTGGGACAGGTTTCTTTGGGGAGTCGCAGCAGTTCTTC

d_call: TRBD1
v_call: TRBV28
j_call: TRBJ1-2
clone_size: -
cdr3_aa: CASSFRDRGGYTF
cdr3_nt: TGTGCCAGCAGTTTCCGGGACAGGGGCGGCTACACCTTC

d_call: TRBD1
v_call: TRBV7-9
j_call: TRBJ1-6
clone_size: -
cdr3_aa: CASSSWDSNSPLHF
cdr3_nt: TGTGCCAGCAGCTCTTGGGACAGCAATTCACCCCTCCACTTT

d_call: TRBD2
v_call: TRBV4-2
j_call: TRBJ2-1
clone_size: -
cdr3_aa: CASSPRTPSGRFENEQFF
cdr3_nt: TGTGCCAGCAGCCCCCGCACCCCTAGCGGGAGGTTTGAAAATGAGCAGTTCTTC

d_call: -
v_call: TRBV7-6
j_call: TRBJ1-2
clone_size: -
cdr3_aa: CASSFDGGEAGYTF
cdr3_nt: TGTGCCAGCAGCTTTGACGGAGGAGAGGCTGGCTACACCTTC

d_call: -
v_call: TRBV2
j_call: TRBJ2-5
clone_size: -
cdr3_aa: CASSPQETQYF
cdr3_nt: TGTGCCAGCAGTCCCCAGGAGACCCAGTACTTC

d_call: TRBD2
v_call: TRBV11-2
j_call: TRBJ2-2
clone_size: -
cdr3_aa: CATQSGRAFVRDTGELFF
cdr3_nt: TGTGCCACCCAGAGCGGGAGGGCCTTTGTAAGAGACACCGGGGAGCTGTTTTTT

d_call: TRBD2
v_call: TRBV28
j_call: TRBJ2-5
clone_size: -
cdr3_aa: CASSLLLAGVETQYF
cdr3_nt: TGTGCCAGCAGTTTATTACTAGCGGGAGTAGAGACCCAGTACTTC

d_call: TRBD1
v_call: TRBV7-3
j_call: TRBJ1-1
clone_size: -
cdr3_aa: CASARQGGNTEAFF
cdr3_nt: TGTGCCAGTGCACGACAGGGGGGGAACACTGAAGCTTTCTTT

d_call: -
v_call: TRBV19
j_call: TRBJ1-5
clone_size: -
cdr3_aa: CASKSYSNQPQHF
cdr3_nt: TGTGCCAGTAAAAGCTATAGCAATCAGCCCCAGCATTTT

d_call: TRBD2
v_call: TRBV5-1
j_call: TRBJ2-7
clone_size: medium-sized
cdr3_aa: CASGWTSGGIYEQYF
cdr3_nt: TGCGCCAGCGGCTGGACTAGCGGGGGGATCTACGAGCAGTACTTC

d_call: -
v_call: TRBV27
j_call: TRBJ1-5
clone_size: few
cdr3_aa: CASSHDSNQPQHF
cdr3_nt: TGTGCCAGCAGCCATGATAGCAATCAGCCCCAGCATTTT

d_call: -
v_call: TRBV6-5
j_call: TRBJ1-2
clone_size: -
cdr3_aa: CASSYSINYGYTF
cdr3_nt: TGTGCCAGCAGTTACTCCATTAACTATGGCTACACCTTC

d_call: -
v_call: TRBV27
j_call: TRBJ2-7
clone_size: -
cdr3_aa: CATRQALPYEQYF
cdr3_nt: TGTGCCACCCGACAGGCCCTTCCCTACGAGCAGTACTTC

d_call: -
v_call: TRBV7-2
j_call: TRBJ1-3
clone_size: -
cdr3_aa: CASSKSQGRSGNTIYF
cdr3_nt: TGTGCCAGCAGCAAGAGTCAGGGGAGATCTGGAAACACCATATATTTT

d_call: -
v_call: TRBV28
j_call: TRBJ1-4
clone_size: -
cdr3_aa: CASASELNEKLFF
cdr3_nt: TGTGCCAGCGCTTCTGAGCTCAATGAAAAACTGTTTTTT